These T cell receptor beta chains were read from a single sample in a study of Ad26.COV2.S vaccination and SARS-CoV-2 variants. Clones were sequenced by immunoSEQ multiplex PCR, and TCRdb holds only the in-frame ones, with some missing. Of more than 300,000 clones in the sample, 86% were seen once. Sequenced material: peripheral blood, taken in a trial of Ad26.COV2.S vaccine versus placebo. The receptors were gathered from a person between 18 and 59 years old who received the Ad26.COV2.S COVID-19 vaccine or a placebo. Each CDR3 is given with its conserved first and last residue. A D gene is named only where the DNA matches it firmly. Where a row states a size, it is once, few, many or the class of an expanded clone; other rows omit it.

d_call j_call clone_size v_call cdr3_nt cdr3_aa
- TRBJ2-1 - TRBV7-2 TGTGCCAGCAGCTTCCAGGGCTTTTTCACGAGGAATGAGCAGTTCTTC CASSFQGFFTRNEQFF
TRBD2 TRBJ2-1 - TRBV11-2 TGTGCCAGCAGCGTGACTAGCGGGAGTTCCAATGAGCAGTTCTTC CASSVTSGSSNEQFF
TRBD1 TRBJ2-3 - TRBV9 TGTGCCAGCAGCGTAGGGACAGGAGCCACAGATACGCAGTATTTT CASSVGTGATDTQYF
- TRBJ1-1 - TRBV18 TGTGCCAGCTCCCGACTTGGGACCGACACTGAAGCTTTCTTT CASSRLGTDTEAFF
TRBD1 TRBJ2-3 - TRBV5-1 TGCGCCAGCAGCCCGGGACAGGTGATTCCCACAGATACGCAGTATTTT CASSPGQVIPTDTQYF
TRBD1 TRBJ2-5 - TRBV7-2 TGTGCCAGCAGCTCCATCGGGACAGGGTCGGAGACCCAGTACTTC CASSSIGTGSETQYF
TRBD1 TRBJ1-2 - TRBV10-3 TGTGCCATCACCCCGACAGGGTATGGCTACACCTTC CAITPTGYGYTF
- TRBJ2-1 - TRBV11-2 TGTGCCAGCAGCTTTAATAGCGGAGGGTACAATGAGCAGTTCTTC CASSFNSGGYNEQFF
- TRBJ1-1 - TRBV19 TGTGCCAGTAGTACCCTAGGGGGGCGTACTGAAGCTTTCTTT CASSTLGGRTEAFF
- TRBJ1-5 - TRBV28 TGTGCCAGCAGTTTTGGGCAGGGCTCTCAGCCCCAGCATTTT CASSFGQGSQPQHF
- TRBJ1-6 - TRBV4-1 TGCGCCAGCAGCCAGGCACCGGGACTGCCAATTTCACCCCTCCACTTT CASSQAPGLPISPLHF
TRBD2 TRBJ2-5 - TRBV5-3 TGTGCCAGGCCTAGGACTAGCGGAGAAGAGACCCAGTACTTC CARPRTSGEETQYF
- TRBJ1-2 once TRBV28 TGTGCCAGCAGTTCGGACAGTTCCCCGACTAACTATGGCTACACCTTC CASSSDSSPTNYGYTF
TRBD1 TRBJ2-5 - TRBV4-3 TGCGCCAGTAGCCGGGGACAGCGAGAGACCCAGTACTTC CASSRGQRETQYF
- TRBJ2-7 - TRBV28 TGTGCCAGCAGTGGAGGGGCGGGCTACGAGCAGTACTTC CASSGGAGYEQYF
- TRBJ1-1 - TRBV9 TGTGCCAGCAGCGTAGGCCCAGGAGGGGGGAACACTGAAGCTTTCTTT CASSVGPGGGNTEAFF
TRBD1 TRBJ2-7 - TRBV28 TGTGCCAGCAGGTCCGGGACAGCCTCCTACGAGCAGTACTTC CASRSGTASYEQYF
- TRBJ1-2 - TRBV29-1 TGCAGCGTTGAAGAATTCCTGAGTGGTGGGCTGGATGGCTACACCTTC CSVEEFLSGGLDGYTF
- TRBJ2-7 - TRBV11-3 TGTGCCAGCAGCTCTGGCGGCCTATGGGGCTCCTACGAGCAGTACTTC CASSSGGLWGSYEQYF
TRBD1 TRBJ2-7 - TRBV5-4 TGTGCCAGCAGGTCTGACAGGGGCGCCACCTACGAGCAGTACTTC CASRSDRGATYEQYF
- TRBJ2-7 - TRBV7-2 TGTGCCAGCAACCCAACGGATGGCCCCTACGAGCAGTACTTC CASNPTDGPYEQYF
- TRBJ1-2 - TRBV2 TGTGCCAGCACTGAGAACTATGGCTACACCTTC CASTENYGYTF
TRBD1 TRBJ1-1 - TRBV7-2 TGTGCCAGCAGCTTATCGAGGGGGCTGACTGAAGCTTTCTTT CASSLSRGLTEAFF
- TRBJ1-4 many TRBV3-1/TRBV3-2 TGTGCCAGCAGTCTCAGGGTAGAGAATGAAAAACTGTTTTTT CASSLRVENEKLFF
TRBD2 TRBJ2-7 - TRBV3-1/TRBV3-2 TGTGCCAGCAGCCAAGAAGGAGGGAGGGCCTTCTACGAGCAGTACTTC CASSQEGGRAFYEQYF
TRBD2 TRBJ2-3 - TRBV10-2 TGCGCCAGCAGCCTAAAGCGGGGGTCCACAGATACGCAGTATTTT CASSLKRGSTDTQYF
- TRBJ2-7 few TRBV12-3/TRBV12-4 TGTGCCAGCAGCCGCGGACAGTCCTACGAGCAGTACTTC CASSRGQSYEQYF
TRBD1 TRBJ2-3 - TRBV24-1 TGTGCCACCAGTGAGCCGCACAGGGGGAGCACAGATACGCAGTATTTT CATSEPHRGSTDTQYF
- TRBJ2-1 once TRBV30 TGTGCCTGGAGTGTGGCGACTAGCTCCTACAATGAGCAGTTCTTC CAWSVATSSYNEQFF
- TRBJ1-1 - TRBV10-3 TGTGCCATCAGCCGAGATTTAGCGGACACTGAAGCTTTCTTT CAISRDLADTEAFF
- TRBJ2-3 - TRBV7-8 TGTGCCAGCAGCACCCCCGGGGCGTCAAGCACAGATACGCAGTATTTT CASSTPGASSTDTQYF
- TRBJ2-3 - TRBV7-9 TGTGCCAGCAGCTTAGATACAGCCACAGATACGCAGTATTTT CASSLDTATDTQYF
- TRBJ2-5 - TRBV4-3 TGCGCCAGCAGCCAATTCTCGGGACTCGTACAAGAGACCCAGTACTTC CASSQFSGLVQETQYF
TRBD2 TRBJ2-1 - TRBV5-1 TGCGCCAGCAGCTTCCTAGCGGGAGAATATGAGCAGTTCTTC CASSFLAGEYEQFF
- TRBJ2-5 once TRBV9 TGTGCCAGCAGCGTAGGGGCTAGCGCGTACCAAGAGACCCAGTACTTC CASSVGASAYQETQYF
- TRBJ2-3 - TRBV30 TGTGCCAGAACTAGCTTTAGCACAGATACGCAGTATTTT CARTSFSTDTQYF
- TRBJ1-1 - TRBV5-5 TGTGCCAGCACGGCAGGGGCCCAGGGCACTGAAGCTTTCTTT CASTAGAQGTEAFF
- TRBJ1-5 - TRBV7-6 TGTGCCAGCAACCTACAGGGCCTCCAGCATTTT CASNLQGLQHF
- TRBJ1-5 - TRBV6-2/TRBV6-3 TGTGCCAGCAGCCGGACAGAAGGTCAGCCCCAGCATTTT CASSRTEGQPQHF
- TRBJ1-2 - TRBV7-2 TGTGCCAGCAGCTTAAACAGTATAGATGGCTACACCTTC CASSLNSIDGYTF
- TRBJ2-1 - TRBV3-1/TRBV3-2 TGTGCCAGCAGCCAAGAGGGGTACAATGAGCAGTTCTTC CASSQEGYNEQFF
- TRBJ2-2 - TRBV21-1 TGTGCCACATTGGGTCTACGGCGGACCACGAACACCGGGGAGCTGTTTTTT CATLGLRRTTNTGELFF
TRBD2 TRBJ2-3 - TRBV4-2 TGTGCCAGCAGCCAAGGGGTTGGGGGGGGTTCAGATACGCAGTATTTT CASSQGVGGGSDTQYF
- TRBJ1-6 - TRBV28 TGTGCCAGCAGTTTTGGGGCGCGGGGACCCCTCCACTTT CASSFGARGPLHF
- TRBJ2-1 - TRBV5-1 TGCGCCAGCAGCTTGGCCGCAGGGAGCTCCTACAATGAGCAGTTCTTC CASSLAAGSSYNEQFF
- TRBJ1-6 few TRBV7-2 TGTGCCAGCAGCCCCCCAAGGGCCACCTCACCCCTCCACTTT CASSPPRATSPLHF
TRBD2 TRBJ2-7 - TRBV5-1 TGCGCCAGCAGTTTACCCGGGACTAGCGGGGCCTACGAGCAGTACTTC CASSLPGTSGAYEQYF
TRBD1 TRBJ2-7 - TRBV27 TGTGCCAGCACCAAGACAGGGGGCTCCTACGAGCAGTACTTC CASTKTGGSYEQYF
- TRBJ1-2 - TRBV24-1 TGTGCCACCAGCCAAGTCCGACAGCGAAATAACTATGGCTACACCTTC CATSQVRQRNNYGYTF
TRBD1 TRBJ1-5 - TRBV3-1/TRBV3-2 TGTGCCAGCAGCCGGACAGGGAATCAGCCCCAGCATTTT CASSRTGNQPQHF
- TRBJ2-1 few TRBV27 TGTGCCAGCAGTTGGACAGCCCCGCTGAATGAGCAGTTCTTC CASSWTAPLNEQFF
- TRBJ2-7 once TRBV7-8 TGTGCCAGCAGCTTAGGAAATCGGCGCATTCACGACGAGCAGTACTTC CASSLGNRRIHDEQYF
TRBD2 TRBJ2-7 once TRBV6-2/TRBV6-3 TGTGCCAGCAGCCCGGGACTAGCGGGAAGGTACGAGCAGTACTTC CASSPGLAGRYEQYF
TRBD1 TRBJ2-2 - TRBV27 TGTGCCAGCAGTTTTGTACAGGGGTGGAACACCGGGGAGCTGTTTTTT CASSFVQGWNTGELFF
TRBD1 TRBJ1-4 - TRBV10-3 TGTGCCATCAGTGAGGGGGGGACAGGGGCTGGCGAAAAACTGTTTTTT CAISEGGTGAGEKLFF
- TRBJ1-1 few TRBV7-2 TGTGCCAGCAGCTTAGTCTACAGAGACACTGAAGCTTTCTTT CASSLVYRDTEAFF
TRBD1 TRBJ1-3 once TRBV18 TGTGCCAGCTCACCCCAATACAGGGGTGGTGGAAACACCATATATTTT CASSPQYRGGGNTIYF
TRBD1 TRBJ2-7 - TRBV28 TGTGCCAGCAGTCATCTTACGACCGGGACAGGAGTGTACGAGCAGTACTTC CASSHLTTGTGVYEQYF